This T cell receptor (beta chain) originates from a study of blood T cell repertoires in COVID-19. Overall study: COVID-19 samples from acute and convalescent phases originated in the United States, Italy and Spain.

Original methodology: Estimates of nucleated cell counts were drawn from the amplification of reference gene primers. The method was immunoSEQ multiplex PCR; TCRdb's version includes in-frame clones alone and lacks a portion of them. Clone size and V and J calls were adopted from that table, with D and trimming inferred from the DNA. The sample shows hundreds of thousands of clones, 85% of them seen only once. This clone has only one observation. The CDR3 sequence is 15 residues long. V was pared by 4 bases and J by 4 bases, with 4 bases of the junction left unmatched. CDR1 and CDR2 from the germline V gene are SGHRS and YFSETQ.

Sequencing input: peripheral blood. V and J are TRBV5-1 and TRBJ2-1; TRBD2 matches at 11 bases. This clonotype originated in a human donor in a cohort sampled during active COVID-19. CDR3 amino acids: CASSRTSGSYNEQFF. In DNA, the CDR3 is TGCGCCAGCAGCAGAACTAGCGGGAGTTACAATGAGCAGTTCTTC.